A single sample is the source of the 27 T cell receptor beta chains below, sequenced in a study of identical twins. TCRdb fed the 5' RACE reads into MiXCR, producing one record per CDR3 protein. The table lists around 450,000 distinct CDR3 sequences, 14% of them singletons. This same sample was also taken into another study, of yellow fever vaccine responses in identical twins.

The sequencing sample was made of CD4+ T cells sorted from blood. The receptors were gathered from a woman between 18 and 29 years old in good health.

A few counts support this clonotype. Mismatch with germline at one junction end may stem from a read error. The chain joins TRBV7-7 to TRBJ2-2; D unclear. From germline, CDR1 is SSHAT and CDR2 FNYEAQ (reference sequence). The CDR3 is 16 residues long. The CDR3 loop reads CASSELDATNTGELFF. CDR3 DNA sequence: TGTGCTAGCAGCGAACTGGACGCGACGAACACCGGGGAGCTGTTTTTT.

This clonotype was seen a few times. V is TRBV18 and J is TRBJ2-1; TRBD1 might be the D (7 bases). V lost 6 bases and J 10 bases, leaving 16 bases between the germline ends. Germline V gives CDR1 KGHSH, CDR2 LQKENI. The CDR3 is 13 residues long. For the CDR3, the DNA is TGTGCCAGCTCCCCGAGACAGGGAGGCGAGCAGTTCTTC. Protein product: CASSPRQGGEQFF.

The chain is built from TRBV5-1 and TRBJ2-7; 7 positions match TRBD2. Per germline, CDR1 SGHRS and CDR2 YFSETQ. V dropped 0 bases and J dropped 3; count of bases not matched to a gene: 9. This CDR3 region has 16 residues. For the CDR3, the DNA is TGCGCCAGCAGCTTGGCCGAGGCTAGCGGTCGCTACGAGCAGTACTTC. This sequence encodes CASSLAEASGRYEQYF.

V gene TRBV9 combines with J gene TRBJ1-1; perhaps TRBD1 as D (5 bases). Germline-derived CDR1 and CDR2 are SGDLS and YYNGEE. The CDR3 covers 14 residues. Between the trimmed V and J ends, which lost 0 bases and 1 base, there was a span of 7 bases. CDR3 DNA sequence: TGTGCCAGCAGCGTAGCTACAGGGAACACTGAAGCTTTCTTT. Encoded protein: CASSVATGNTEAFF.

This clonotype occurred many times. This chain connects TRBV6-5 to TRBJ1-1; tentative D call: TRBD1 (5 bases). Germline values: CDR1 MNHEY, CDR2 SVGAGI. The germline V and J ends were trimmed by 9 bases and 3 bases, with 8 bases remaining between them. CDR3 length equals 11 residues. The CDR3 DNA follows: TGTGCCAGTTACAGGTACACTGAAGCTTTCTTT. It codes for CASYRYTEAFF.

This clonotype has just a few counts. Written as DNA, the CDR3 is TGTGCCAGCAACCGGGACAGGGCTCTTTCTGGGGCCAACGTCCTGACTTTC. Translation gives CASNRDRALSGANVLTF. V usage is TRBV6-2 or TRBV6-3 and J usage is TRBJ2-6; 9 nucleotides align to TRBD1. With V trimmed by 7 bases and J by 1 base, 8 bases remained unmatched. The CDR3 length is 17 residues. Germline CDR1 reads MNHEY; CDR2 reads SVGEGT.

This clonotype occurred a few times. The rearrangement uses TRBV10-3 and TRBJ2-5; 7 bases agree with TRBD1. J was trimmed by 5 bases and V by 6 bases; bases with no gene match: 12. This CDR3 is 15 amino acids long. Germline values: CDR1 ENHRY, CDR2 SYGVKD. In DNA, the CDR3 is TGTGCCATCAGCACAAGACAGGGAGCCGGGGAGACCCAGTACTTC. Translating it yields CAISTRQGAGETQYF.

This chain connects TRBV20-1 to TRBJ2-1; 10 nucleotides align to TRBD2. V was clipped by 5 bases and J by 0 bases; unmatched bases: 7. CDR1 is DFQATT and CDR2 is SNEGSKA in the germline V gene (reference sequence). The CDR3 is 16 residues long. The CDR3 loop is CSASGTSESSYNEQFF. CDR3 sequence (DNA): TGCAGTGCTTCTGGGACTAGCGAGAGCTCCTACAATGAGCAGTTCTTC.

The genes are TRBV11-2 and TRBJ2-7; 13 bases agree with TRBD2. Germline CDR1 and CDR2: SGHAT and FQNNGV. The CDR3 is made up of 18 amino acids. V lost 5 bases and J lost 2; bases outside the gene matches: 12. For the CDR3, the DNA is TGTGCCAGCAGCACAAGGACTAGCGGGAGTGGTTTCGCCTACGAGCAGTACTTC. Amino acids: CASSTRTSGSGFAYEQYF.

The V and J genes are TRBV20-1 and TRBJ2-2; 8 nucleotides align to TRBD2. Per germline, CDR1 DFQATT and CDR2 SNEGSKA (reference sequence). The CDR3 runs to 14 residues. Trimming at V came to 5 bases and at J to 4 bases, leaving 6 bases not matched to a gene. The CDR3 here is CSAARTSSTGELFF. Here the CDR3 DNA reads TGCAGTGCTGCCAGGACTAGCAGCACCGGGGAGCTGTTTTTT.

The sample holds many counts of this clonotype. The V and J genes are TRBV12-3 or TRBV12-4 and TRBJ2-2; D remains unclear. Trimming took off 6 bases at V and 0 bases at J, with 5 bases between the two ends. The CDR3 loop spans 13 amino acids. The CDR3 loop reads CASSPPNTGELFF. Written as DNA, the CDR3 is TGTGCCAGCAGCCCACCGAACACCGGGGAGCTGTTTTTT.

V usage is TRBV7-2 and J usage is TRBJ2-7; possibly TRBD2 for D (5 bases). This CDR3 contains 14 residues. Germline loops: CDR1 SGHTA, CDR2 FQGNSA. The ends were cut back, 4 bases at V and 2 bases at J, with 12 bases in the middle. CDR3 sequence: CASSWRTQAYEQYF. The CDR3 nucleotides are TGTGCCAGCAGCTGGAGGACTCAAGCCTACGAGCAGTACTTC.

The V call is TRBV2, the J call TRBJ2-5; D is perhaps TRBD2 (6 bases). V was clipped by 7 bases and J by 4 bases, with 19 bases between them. CDR3 length equals 15 residues. CDR1 and CDR2 (germline): SNHLY, FYNNEI. CDR3: CASTGTETIGETQYF. The CDR3 DNA follows: TGTGCCAGCACCGGGACTGAGACGATTGGAGAGACCCAGTACTTC.

This clonotype was detected a few times. The chain recombines TRBV7-6 with TRBJ2-5, with D perhaps TRBD1 (5 bases). CDR3 size: 15 residues. Germline-derived CDR1 and CDR2 are SGHVS and FNYEAQ. Trimming removed 2 bases at V and 5 bases at J, with 15 bases between. CDR3 sequence (DNA): TGTGCCAGCAGCTTATCAGGGCGGCTATCTGAGACCCAGTACTTC. It yields the protein CASSLSGRLSETQYF. Full variable domain (outside the CDR3, taken from reference TRBV7-6 and TRBJ2-5): GAGVSQSPRYKVTKRGQDVALRCDPISGHVSLYWYRQALGQGPEFLTYFNYEAQQDKSGLPNDRFSAERPEGSISTLTIQRTEQRDSAMYRCASSLSGRLSETQYFGPGTRLLVL.

The rearrangement joins TRBV21-1 to TRBJ2-5; the listed D gene, TRBD2, was not tested against the DNA. TRBV21-1 is listed as a pseudogene. CDR3 length equals 17 residues. The CDR3 reads CASSAKRLTGDQETQYF. The CDR3 DNA follows: TGTGCCAGCAGCGCCAAACGACTAACAGGGGACCAAGAGACCCAGTACTTC.

The chain is built from TRBV29-1 and TRBJ2-2; D ambiguous. This CDR3 has 13 amino acids. Germline values: CDR1 SQVTM, CDR2 ANQGSEA. Trimming took 3 bases from V and 1 from J, leaving 6 bases between them. The CDR3 protein is CSVDPGNTGELFF. The CDR3 DNA is TGCAGCGTTGACCCAGGGAACACCGGGGAGCTGTTTTTT.

Ten or more counts support this clonotype. V gene TRBV20-1 combines with J gene TRBJ2-7, with D maybe TRBD2 (6 bases). Trimming cost V 6 bases and J 2 bases, with 14 bases left between them. CDR3 size: 13 residues. CDR1 DFQATT and CDR2 SNEGSKA come from the germline V gene (reference sequence). CDR3 in amino acids: CSARDSGAYEQYF. The CDR3 DNA reads TGCAGTGCAAGGGATTCGGGGGCCTACGAGCAGTACTTC.

This clonotype showed up just a few times. The V gene is TRBV20-1, the J gene TRBJ1-3; D is unclear. CDR1 DFQATT and CDR2 SNEGSKA come from the germline V gene (reference sequence). The CDR3 is 15 amino acids. The V gene lost 3 bases and the J gene lost 2 bases, with 14 bases spanning the gap. The CDR3 protein is CSARSETLPGNTIYF. The CDR3 coding sequence is TGCAGTGCTAGGTCCGAGACCCTACCTGGAAACACCATATATTTT.

This sequence joins TRBV12-3 or TRBV12-4 and TRBJ2-5; possibly TRBD1 for D (6 bases). V was clipped by 4 bases and J by 1 base, with 13 bases between them. The CDR3 contains 15 residues. This CDR3 is CASSSATGFQETQYF. In DNA, the CDR3 is TGTGCCAGCAGTTCCGCAACAGGGTTCCAAGAGACCCAGTACTTC.

DNA of the CDR3: TGTGCCAGCAGCGTAGGACGGGGCACAGATACGCAGTATTTT. Translation gives CASSVGRGTDTQYF. The chain joins TRBV9 to TRBJ2-3; D is uncertain. The germline V gene encodes CDR1 SGDLS and CDR2 YYNGEE. The V end was cut by 0 bases, the J end by 1 base, with 6 bases between. The CDR3 contains 14 residues.

This clonotype turned up a few times. The chain joins TRBV15 to TRBJ2-7, with 9 bases identical to TRBD1. V shed 9 bases and J 0 bases; nucleotides not matched to a gene: 12. The CDR3 has 16 amino acids. The germline V gene has CDR1 LNHNV and CDR2 YYDKDF (reference sequence). Here the CDR3 DNA reads TGTGCCACGAGGGGATCGGGACAGGGTATCTCCTACGAGCAGTACTTC. Translation: CATRGSGQGISYEQYF.

Here the CDR3 reads CASSLLTGKEYEQYF. The DNA for the CDR3 is TGTGCCAGCAGCTTGCTTACAGGGAAGGAATACGAGCAGTACTTC. This chain links TRBV5-6 with TRBJ2-7; possible D gene TRBD1, 6 bases. Trimming stripped 1 base from V and 4 bases from J, with 15 bases between. The germline V gene encodes CDR1 SGHDT and CDR2 YYEEEE. The CDR3 covers 15 residues.

The sample holds a few counts of this clonotype. The chain combines TRBV6-1 with TRBJ2-7; D is possibly TRBD2 (6 bases). The CDR3 is 16 amino acids. In germline, CDR1 is MNHNS, CDR2 SASEGT. V was trimmed by 6 bases and J by 6 bases, leaving 24 bases between them. The CDR3 protein is CASSPPLIGSHSEQYF. The DNA for the CDR3 is TGTGCCAGCAGCCCCCCTTTGATCGGGAGCCATAGCGAGCAGTACTTC.

This chain links TRBV9 with TRBJ1-6; no firm D call. V lost 1 base, J lost 10 bases, and 15 bases lay in between. This CDR3 comprises 15 residues. Germline lookup yields CDR1 SGDLS and CDR2 YYNGEE. The CDR3 here is CASSVTAGGGSPLHF. The CDR3 region has the DNA TGTGCCAGCAGCGTAACTGCAGGTGGTGGCTCACCCCTCCACTTT.

This clonotype was detected only once. The chain combines TRBV6-2 or TRBV6-3 with TRBJ2-6; TRBD1 matches 10 bases. In germline, CDR1 is MNHEY, CDR2 SVGEGT. V shed 2 bases and J 4 bases; nucleotides not matched to a gene: 8. The CDR3 sequence is 18 residues long. The CDR3 reads CASSYVGTGVSGANVLTF. Written as DNA, the CDR3 is TGTGCCAGCAGTTACGTAGGGACAGGGGTTTCCGGGGCCAACGTCCTGACTTTC.

CDR3 sequence: CASSLALSYEQYF. The CDR3 nucleotides are TGTGCCAGCAGCTTAGCATTATCCTACGAGCAGTACTTC. The chain joins TRBV7-2 to TRBJ2-7; no firm D call. The CDR3 contains 13 residues. Germline loops: CDR1 SGHTA, CDR2 FQGNSA. Trimming took off 0 bases at V and 1 base at J, with 4 bases between the two ends.

This clonotype was counted only a few times. This chain joins TRBV2 and TRBJ2-2, with 8 bases that match TRBD1. The CDR3 consists of 17 residues. Germline-derived CDR1 and CDR2 are SNHLY and FYNNEI. The J segment lost 4 bases and the V segment lost 4 bases, leaving 11 bases of the junction unmatched. The CDR3: CASSVDSGTGFTGELFF. CDR3 nucleotides: TGTGCCAGCAGTGTAGATTCCGGGACAGGCTTCACCGGGGAGCTGTTTTTT. Filled out from reference TRBV2 and TRBJ2-2, the complete variable domain reads EPEVTQTPSHQVTQMGQEVILRCVPISNHLYFYWYRQILGQKVEFLVSFYNNEISEKSEIFDDQFSVERPDGSNFTLKIRSTKLEDSAMYFCASSVDSGTGFTGELFFGEGSRLTVL.